Below, 23 T cell receptor beta chains from the same sample are listed, as sequenced in a study of PD-1 blockade in classical Hodgkin lymphoma. Time point described: cycle 4 day 1 (C4D1), after 6 weeks of nivolumab. All the patients suffered relapse after autologous stem cell transplantation, and brentuximab vedotin exposure differed. Method: immunoSEQ multiplex PCR; TCRdb's copy keeps in-frame clones and lacks some. The sample has about 28,000 clones; just under 80% are singletons. The source material was peripheral blood mononuclear cells (PBMCs), sampled before the fourth cycle of nivolumab. Every receptor here comes from a human donor with classical Hodgkin lymphoma.

This clone was counted between two and nine times. The chain employs TRBV2 and TRBJ2-7; D is unresolved. The CDR3 has 13 residues. Looked up from germline, CDR1 is SNHLY and CDR2 is FYNNEI. Trimming cost V 6 bases and J 3 bases, with 12 bases left between them. In nucleotides, the CDR3 is TGTGCCAGCAGAGACCCTACGGGCTACGAGCAGTACTTC. It codes for CASRDPTGYEQYF.

The V call is TRBV5-6, the J call TRBJ2-3; TRBD2 matches at 8 bases. This CDR3 spans 17 amino acids. With 3 bases clipped from V and 0 bases from J, the junction kept 9 bases outside the gene matches. CDR1 and CDR2 (germline): SGHDT, YYEEEE. The CDR3 loop is CASSYPIAGTSTDTQYF. CDR3 nucleotide sequence: TGTGCCAGCAGCTACCCCATAGCGGGGACAAGCACAGATACGCAGTATTTT.

This clone was recorded a few times. V usage is TRBV21-1 and J usage is TRBJ2-7; TRBD2, the table's D call, lacks a check against the DNA. TRBV21-1 is designated a pseudogene. The CDR3 is made up of 16 amino acids. Here the CDR3 DNA reads TGTGCCAGCAGCACCAGTAGCGGGAGGGCTTCCTACGAGCAGTACTTC. Translating it yields CASSTSSGRASYEQYF.

The rearrangement joins TRBV15 to TRBJ2-3, with D unclear. Trimming took 0 bases from V and 1 from J, leaving 14 bases between them. The CDR3 is 17 amino acids. Germline lookup yields CDR1 LNHNV and CDR2 YYDKDF (reference sequence). In DNA, the CDR3 is TGTGCCACCAGCAGAGATCTCCGGGCAAGAGGCACAGATACGCAGTATTTT. Amino acids: CATSRDLRARGTDTQYF.

This chain connects TRBV6-1 to TRBJ2-1, with D tentatively TRBD2 (6 bases). The CDR3 covers 17 residues. The V end lost 2 bases, the J end lost 5 bases, and 19 bases lay between the germline ends. The germline V gene has CDR1 MNHNS and CDR2 SASEGT. This chain's CDR3 is CASSELPGLAKNNEQFF. The CDR3 DNA reads as TGTGCCAGCAGTGAACTGCCAGGGCTAGCGAAAAACAATGAGCAGTTCTTC.

The chain employs TRBV4-2 and TRBJ2-7; 8 positions match TRBD2. This CDR3 contains 15 residues. The germline V gene has CDR1 LGHNA and CDR2 YNFKEQ. After removal of 0 bases from V and 2 bases from J, the junction contained 3 bases not matched to a gene. CDR3 bases: TGTGCCAGCAGCCAAGACACTAGCGGAACCTACGAGCAGTACTTC. This sequence encodes CASSQDTSGTYEQYF.

This clone has only a few counts. The chain joins TRBV28 to TRBJ2-7, with 7 bases matching TRBD1. Germline V gives CDR1 MDHEN, CDR2 SYDVKM. CDR3 length equals 12 residues. The V and J ends lost 10 bases and 2 bases, in that order; junction bases with no gene match: 5. The CDR3 spells CATRDSPYEQYF. CDR3 DNA sequence: TGTGCCACGAGGGACAGCCCCTACGAGCAGTACTTC. Full variable domain (rest looked up from reference TRBV28 and TRBJ2-7): DVKVTQSSRYLVKRTGEKVFLECVQDMDHENMFWYRQDPGLGLRLIYFSYDVKMKEKGDIPEGYSVSREKKERFSLILESASTNQTSMYLCATRDSPYEQYFGPGTRLTVT.

The chain links TRBV4-1 to TRBJ1-4; no definite D call. Trimming pared 2 bases from V and 4 bases from J, leaving 14 bases between. The CDR3 extends over 16 amino acids. The germline V gene encodes CDR1 MGHRA and CDR2 YSYEKL. The CDR3 sequence: CASSQSIGRINEKLFF. The CDR3 bases are TGCGCCAGCAGCCAAAGCATCGGACGGATTAATGAAAAACTGTTTTTT.

V usage is TRBV15 and J usage is TRBJ2-7, with TRBD2 matching 13 bases. Germline V gene lookup returns CDR1 LNHNV and CDR2 YYDKDF (reference sequence). V dropped 0 bases and J dropped 7; count of bases not matched to a gene: 6. This CDR3 is built from 16 residues. The CDR3 nucleotides are TGTGCCACCAGCAGAGAACTACTAGCGGGAGGGCCTGAGCAGTACTTC. Translation: CATSRELLAGGPEQYF.

This clone appeared once. This chain uses TRBV5-6 with TRBJ1-4; 9 bases align to TRBD1. Trimming cost V 4 bases and J 3 bases; bases outside gene matches: 7. The CDR3 is 16 residues long. Germline V gene lookup returns CDR1 SGHDT and CDR2 YYEEEE. CDR3 loop: CASSLRTGVANEKLFF. Written as DNA, the CDR3 is TGTGCCAGCAGCCTAAGGACAGGGGTGGCTAATGAAAAACTGTTTTTT.

CDR3 sequence: CASSLIGTSGHGGDTQYF. Here the CDR3 DNA reads TGCGCCAGCAGCCTAATAGGGACTAGCGGACACGGGGGAGATACGCAGTATTTT. The chain couples TRBV4-1 to TRBJ2-3; 11 nucleotides line up with TRBD2. Trimming at V came to 4 bases and at J to 5 bases, leaving 14 bases not matched to a gene. Germline CDR1 reads MGHRA; CDR2 reads YSYEKL. The length of the CDR3 is 18 residues.

The J gene is TRBJ1-1, the V gene TRBV5-1, with D unresolved. The CDR3 runs to 13 residues. Germline-derived CDR1 and CDR2 are SGHRS and YFSETQ. Trimming removed 4 bases from V and 2 bases from J, with 9 bases in between. The CDR3 loop reads CASSIGSNTEAFF. CDR3 in DNA: TGCGCCAGCAGCATCGGGAGCAACACTGAAGCTTTCTTT.

This clone was seen just once. The chain uses TRBV7-2 and TRBJ2-3; D is uncertain. Germline V gives CDR1 SGHTA, CDR2 FQGNSA. There are 11 residues in the CDR3. V lost 6 bases, J lost 6 bases, and 7 bases lay in between. CDR3 amino acids: CASSRADTQYF. Here the CDR3 DNA reads TGTGCCAGCAGTCGTGCCGATACGCAGTATTTT.

This chain links TRBV2 with TRBJ2-7, with a possible D match to TRBD2 (5 bases). The CDR3 extends over 13 amino acids. V lost 4 bases to trimming and J lost 2 bases, with 9 bases between them. CDR1 SNHLY and CDR2 FYNNEI come from the germline V gene. Here the CDR3 DNA reads TGTGCCAGCAGTGTCGGGAACCCCTACGAGCAGTACTTC. The encoded protein is CASSVGNPYEQYF.

The J gene is TRBJ2-3, the V gene TRBV5-4; 8 bases fit TRBD1. The length of the CDR3 is 16 residues. Looked up from germline, CDR1 is SGHNT and CDR2 is YYREEE (reference sequence). The V segment lost 0 bases and the J segment 1 base; nucleotides outside the gene matches: 4. The CDR3, as DNA: TGTGCCAGCAGCTTGGGTCAGGGGGCGCGCACAGATACGCAGTATTTT. Translated: CASSLGQGARTDTQYF.

V is TRBV2 and J is TRBJ2-5; no definite D call. This CDR3 comprises 11 residues. Germline values: CDR1 SNHLY, CDR2 FYNNEI. The V end lost 2 bases, the J end lost 7 bases, and 5 bases lay between the germline ends. The CDR3 sequence is CASSEQATQYF. The CDR3, as DNA: TGTGCCAGCAGTGAACAGGCGACCCAGTACTTC.

The chain recombines TRBV28 with TRBJ1-1; D may be TRBD1 (6 bases). CDR3 size: 13 residues. The germline gives CDR1 MDHEN, CDR2 SYDVKM. V lost 6 bases and J 1 base, leaving 9 bases between the germline ends. The CDR3 DNA sequence: TGTGCCAGCAGGGGACATCAGAACACTGAAGCTTTCTTT. Translated: CASRGHQNTEAFF.

The chain has TRBV7-6 and TRBJ2-1, with D uncertain. Germline assignment: CDR1 SGHVS and CDR2 FNYEAQ. V was trimmed by 2 bases and J by 2 bases, leaving 10 bases between them. The CDR3 consists of 15 residues. In nucleotides, the CDR3 is TGTGCCAGCAGCTTAAACAAAAGTCCCTACAATGAGCAGTTCTTC. Its protein product is CASSLNKSPYNEQFF. Looking up the rest from reference TRBV7-6 and TRBJ2-1 gives the full variable domain: GAGVSQSPRYKVTKRGQDVALRCDPISGHVSLYWYRQALGQGPEFLTYFNYEAQQDKSGLPNDRFSAERPEGSISTLTIQRTEQRDSAMYRCASSLNKSPYNEQFFGPGTRLTVL.

The V call is TRBV6-5, the J call TRBJ2-7; 8 nucleotides line up with TRBD1. Per germline, CDR1 MNHEY and CDR2 SVGAGI. The CDR3 consists of 16 residues. The V gene end was trimmed by 0 bases and the J gene end by 0 bases; junction bases not matched to a gene: 4. The CDR3 is CASSYSAGQGSYEQYF. The CDR3 DNA is TGTGCCAGCAGTTACTCGGCAGGACAGGGCTCCTACGAGCAGTACTTC.

The chain couples TRBV5-1 to TRBJ2-7; no firm D call. CDR3 length: 11 amino acids. Trimming cost V 2 bases and J 5 bases, with 5 bases left between them. Germline V gives CDR1 SGHRS, CDR2 YFSETQ. The CDR3 sequence is CASSLGHEQYF. CDR3 DNA sequence: TGCGCCAGCAGCTTAGGGCACGAGCAGTACTTC.

The rearrangement links TRBV15 to TRBJ2-1; 13 bases agree with TRBD2. The CDR3 loop spans 21 amino acids. Germline CDR1 and CDR2: LNHNV and YYDKDF (reference sequence). V gave up 0 bases and J gave up 10 bases; unmatched junction bases: 21. The CDR3 loop reads CATSRDLTSGGIRTPRREQFF. The CDR3 bases are TGTGCCACCAGCAGAGACTTGACTAGCGGGGGGATCCGGACACCCCGCCGCGAGCAGTTCTTC.

The gene calls are TRBV6-1 and TRBJ2-2; the D call may be TRBD1 or TRBD2 (5 bases each). The CDR3 is 14 amino acids. Trimming shortened V by 3 bases and J by 4 bases, and 9 bases separated the two germline ends. Germline V gene sequence: CDR1 MNHNS, CDR2 SASEGT. The CDR3 is CASSDGALTGELFF. The CDR3 region has the DNA TGTGCCAGCAGTGACGGGGCTCTCACCGGGGAGCTGTTTTTT.

This clone occurred a few times. V and J are TRBV4-2 and TRBJ2-7; TRBD2 matches at 10 bases. The CDR3 spans 16 residues. Losses at the gene ends were 2 bases for V and 0 bases for J; bases not matched to a gene: 4. Germline CDR1 and CDR2: LGHNA and YNFKEQ. The CDR3 coding sequence is TGTGCCAGCAGCCAACTAGCGGGAGATAGCTCCTACGAGCAGTACTTC. Translated, it gives CASSQLAGDSSYEQYF.